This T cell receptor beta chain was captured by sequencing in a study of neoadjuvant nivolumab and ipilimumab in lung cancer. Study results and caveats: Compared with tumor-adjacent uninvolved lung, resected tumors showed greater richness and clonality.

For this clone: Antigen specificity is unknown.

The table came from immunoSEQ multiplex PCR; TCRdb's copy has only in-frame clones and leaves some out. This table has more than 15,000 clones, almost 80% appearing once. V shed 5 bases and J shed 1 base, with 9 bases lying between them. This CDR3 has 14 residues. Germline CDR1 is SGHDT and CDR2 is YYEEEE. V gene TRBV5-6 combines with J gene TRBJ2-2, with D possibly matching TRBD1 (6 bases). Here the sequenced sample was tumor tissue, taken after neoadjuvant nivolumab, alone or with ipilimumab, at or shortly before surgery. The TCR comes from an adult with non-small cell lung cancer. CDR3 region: CASRVTGNTGELFF. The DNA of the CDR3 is TGTGCCAGCAGGGTGACAGGGAACACCGGGGAGCTGTTTTTT.